This TCR beta chain was sequenced for a study of T-cell reconstitution after alpha-beta-depleted transplantation in children. Preparing the TCRbeta library involved the use of unique molecular identifiers. From the PCR reads, TCRdb called clonotypes with MiXCR, one entry per CDR3 protein. The sample has 200,000 to 250,000 distinct CDR3 sequences, roughly a quarter seen once. For this clonotype: Its antigen remains unknown.

Deletions cut 5 bases from V and 6 bases from J, with 14 bases between. The CDR3 extends over 13 amino acids. Germline CDR1 reads SGHVS; CDR2 reads FQNEAQ. Study-level points and caveats: It was newly produced T cells that mostly accounted for T-cell counts and diversity one year after transplant. After transplant, at about two months, alpha-beta T cells were reportedly derived from several hundred expanded graft clones.

This material consisted of PBMCs, mostly from graft donor cells, taken 360 days after TCRalphabeta/CD19-depleted stem cell transplant. The gene calls are TRBV7-8 and TRBJ2-7; no reliable D call. The sequence came from a female patient under 10 years old who had a stem cell transplant for congenital amegakaryocytic thrombocytopenia, so the T cells may come from the graft donor. CDR3 nucleotides: TGTGCCAGCAGCAGACAAAGGTACGGCGAGCAGTACTTC. Its protein is CASSRQRYGEQYF. Variable domain in full (rest from reference TRBV7-8 and TRBJ2-7): GAGVSQSPRYKVAKRGQDVALRCDPISGHVSLFWYQQALGQGPEFLTYFQNEAQLDKSGLPSDRFFAERPEGSVSTLKIQRTQQEDSAVYLCASSRQRYGEQYFGPGTRLTVT.